This TCR beta chain was identified in a study of T cell responses to AZD1222 COVID-19 vaccine. Whole-study findings and limits: After the peak T cell response, and only then, were repertoires sampled. With two AZD1222 doses given, Spike-specific TCR breadth and depth both rose.

CDR1 is SGDLS and CDR2 is YYNGEE in the germline V gene. The V and J ends lost 0 bases and 3 bases respectively, with 3 bases between them. CDR3 length: 13 amino acids. Assay: immunoSEQ multiplex PCR; the TCRdb copy retains only in-frame clones and omits some. This sample yields more than 95,000 clones, of which about nine tenths are seen a single time; over 0.95% belongs to the top ten. A note on this clone: Antigen: not known.

Specimen: peripheral blood, collected on day 0 of AZD1222 vaccination. This sequence joins TRBV9 and TRBJ1-4; D is unclear. This clonotype was obtained from an adult in good health. CDR3 coding DNA: TGTGCCAGCAGCGTAGTCCCTAATGAAAAACTGTTTTTT. This codes for CASSVVPNEKLFF.